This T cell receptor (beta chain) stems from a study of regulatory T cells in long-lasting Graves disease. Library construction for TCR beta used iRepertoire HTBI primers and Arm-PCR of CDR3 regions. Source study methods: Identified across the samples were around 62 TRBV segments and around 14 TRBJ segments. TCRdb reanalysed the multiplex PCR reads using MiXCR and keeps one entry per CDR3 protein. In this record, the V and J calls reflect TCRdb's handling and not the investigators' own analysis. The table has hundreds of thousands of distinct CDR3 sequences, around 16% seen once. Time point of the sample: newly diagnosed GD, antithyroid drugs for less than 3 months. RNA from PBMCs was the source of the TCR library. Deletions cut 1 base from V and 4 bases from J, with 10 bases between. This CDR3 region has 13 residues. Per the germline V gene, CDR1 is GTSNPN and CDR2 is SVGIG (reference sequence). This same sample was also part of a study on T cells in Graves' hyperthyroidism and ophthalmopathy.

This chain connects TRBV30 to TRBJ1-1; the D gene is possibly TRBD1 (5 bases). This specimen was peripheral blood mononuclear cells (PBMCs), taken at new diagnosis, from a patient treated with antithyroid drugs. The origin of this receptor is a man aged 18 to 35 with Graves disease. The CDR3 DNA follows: TGTGCCTGGAGTGGTGGGAGGGGCACTGAAGCTTTCTTT. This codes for CAWSGGRGTEAFF.